This T cell receptor (beta chain) stems from a study of cytotoxic CD8 clonotypes in ibrutinib-treated CLL. As for the study in general: Samples averaged 255,043 productive templates and some 91,000 productive rearrangements. General study points: Starting clonality was above that of age-matched healthy donors and tracked circulating CD8+ T-cell counts.

The repertoire was sequenced with immunoSEQ multiplex PCR; TCRdb's copy has only in-frame clones and lacks some. The table has around 200,000 clones, around 75% seen once. Library input was roughly 1.8 micrograms of DNA from cryopreserved PBMCs. This CDR3 is built from 14 residues. Germline values: CDR1 SGHNT, CDR2 YYREEE (reference sequence). Trimming removed 4 bases at V and 5 bases at J, with 16 bases between. This clone was recorded a few times. The antigen is undetermined. The receptor's source is a human donor with chronic lymphocytic leukemia. The rearrangement joins TRBV5-4 to TRBJ2-7, with D hard to call. The sequencing used PBMCs, collected after 12 months of ibrutinib treatment. CDR3 in DNA: TGTGCCAGCAGCATCGGACCTCCGGGCAACGAGCAGTACTTC. Amino acid sequence: CASSIGPPGNEQYF.